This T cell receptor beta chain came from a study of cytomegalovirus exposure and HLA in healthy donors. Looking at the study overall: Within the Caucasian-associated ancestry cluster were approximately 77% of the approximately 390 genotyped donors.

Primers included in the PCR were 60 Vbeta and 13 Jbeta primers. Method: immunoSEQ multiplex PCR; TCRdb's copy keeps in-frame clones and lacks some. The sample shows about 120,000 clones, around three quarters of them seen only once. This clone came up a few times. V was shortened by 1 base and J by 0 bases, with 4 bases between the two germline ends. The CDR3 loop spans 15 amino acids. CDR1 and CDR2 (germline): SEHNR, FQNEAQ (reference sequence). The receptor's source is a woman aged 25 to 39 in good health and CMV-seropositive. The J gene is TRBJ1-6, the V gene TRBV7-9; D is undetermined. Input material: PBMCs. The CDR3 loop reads CASSLGSSYNSPLHF. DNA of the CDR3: TGTGCCAGCAGCTTAGGGAGCTCCTATAATTCACCCCTCCACTTT.